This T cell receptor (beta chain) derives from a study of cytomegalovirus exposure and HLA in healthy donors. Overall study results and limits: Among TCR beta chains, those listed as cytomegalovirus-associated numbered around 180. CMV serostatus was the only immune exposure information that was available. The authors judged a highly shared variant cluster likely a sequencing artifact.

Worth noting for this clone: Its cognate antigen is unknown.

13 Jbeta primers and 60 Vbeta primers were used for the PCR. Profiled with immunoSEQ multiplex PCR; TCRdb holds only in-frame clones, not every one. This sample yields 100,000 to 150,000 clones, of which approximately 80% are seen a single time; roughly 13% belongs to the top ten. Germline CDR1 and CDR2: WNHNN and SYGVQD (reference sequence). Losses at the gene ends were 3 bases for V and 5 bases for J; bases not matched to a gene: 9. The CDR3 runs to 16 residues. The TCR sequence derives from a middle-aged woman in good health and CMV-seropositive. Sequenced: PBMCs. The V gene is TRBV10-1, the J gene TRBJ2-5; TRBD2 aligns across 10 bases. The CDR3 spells CASSDSAGLAFETQYF. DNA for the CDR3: TGCGCCAGCAGTGACTCCGCGGGACTAGCGTTTGAGACCCAGTACTTC.